This T cell receptor (beta chain) was sequenced during a study of T cells in Graves' hyperthyroidism and ophthalmopathy. Study-wide points: Ophthalmopathy was model-predicted a median around 6.7 months pre-onset.

To note about this clonotype: The antigen is not known.

In germline, CDR1 is SGHTA, CDR2 FQGTGA. CDR3 size: 16 residues. V lost 2 bases and J lost 7; bases outside the gene matches: 3. RNA transcripts were the template for amplifying TCR beta CDR3 regions. The HTBI primer set drove a first-round RT-PCR of the TCR CDR3. A single record per CDR3 protein comes from TCRdb applying MiXCR to the multiplex PCR reads. The table lists around 350,000 distinct CDR3 sequences, 20% to 25% of them singletons. Those patients with uncontrolled infection, other autoimmune disease, pregnancy or lactation were excluded. The receptor comes from a man between 45 and 60 years old with Graves' hyperthyroidism. The specimen was blood. The chain employs TRBV7-3 and TRBJ2-1; the match to TRBD2 covers 15 bases. The chain's CDR3 is CASSLGLAGGLNEQFF. In DNA form, the CDR3 reads TGTGCCAGCAGCTTAGGACTAGCGGGGGGGCTGAATGAGCAGTTCTTC. Full variable domain (outside the CDR3, taken from reference TRBV7-3 and TRBJ2-1): GAGVSQTPSNKVTEKGKYVELRCDPISGHTALYWYRQSLGQGPEFLIYFQGTGAADDSGLPNDRFFAVRPEGSVSTLKIQRTERGDSAVYLCASSLGLAGGLNEQFFGPGTRLTVL.